This T cell receptor (beta chain) was captured by sequencing in a study of CD8 T cells in ankylosing spondylitis. Overall study findings and caveats: Clones linked to disease were reported to show significant enrichment in matched ankylosing spondylitis synovial fluid. Both synovial fluid and blood in reactive arthritis had previously been reported to carry some motif variants. A TCR beta motif of several highly homologous variants seemed to mark ankylosing spondylitis blood.

The CDR3 is made up of 17 amino acids. Between the trimmed V and J ends, which lost 1 base and 5 bases, there was a span of 20 bases. Per germline, CDR1 LGHNA and CDR2 YSLEER. One entry per CDR3 protein results from TCRdb running MiXCR on the 5' RACE reads. This sample yields a few hundred thousand distinct CDR3 sequences, of which 7% to 8% are seen a single time; about 14% belongs to the top ten. Many counts were recorded for this clonotype. The antigen is unknown. The sequenced sample consisted of blood, either unsorted or a sorted T cell fraction (not recorded which). The chain combines TRBV4-3 with TRBJ2-5, with D tentatively TRBD2 (5 bases). The clonotype was recovered from a male donor with ankylosing spondylitis. CDR3 nucleotide sequence: TGCGCCAGCAGCCAAGGGGTGCTGGTGGGAGTGGAGGAGACCCAGTACTTC. It is translated as CASSQGVLVGVEETQYF.